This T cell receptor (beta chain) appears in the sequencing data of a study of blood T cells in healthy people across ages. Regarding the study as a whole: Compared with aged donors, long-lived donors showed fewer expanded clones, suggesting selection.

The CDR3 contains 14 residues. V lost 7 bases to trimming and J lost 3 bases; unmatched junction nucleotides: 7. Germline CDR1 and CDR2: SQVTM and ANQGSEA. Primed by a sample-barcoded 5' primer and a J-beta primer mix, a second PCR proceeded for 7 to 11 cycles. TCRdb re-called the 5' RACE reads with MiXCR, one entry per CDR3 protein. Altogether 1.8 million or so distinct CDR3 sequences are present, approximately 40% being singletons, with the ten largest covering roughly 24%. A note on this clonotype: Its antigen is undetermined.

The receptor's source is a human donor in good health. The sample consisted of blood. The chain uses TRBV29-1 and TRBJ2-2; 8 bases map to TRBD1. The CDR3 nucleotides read TGCAGCGCCTCCGACAGGGGATACACCGGGGAGCTGTTTTTT. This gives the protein CSASDRGYTGELFF.